This T cell receptor beta chain originates from a study of CD8 T cells in Susac syndrome. Diagnostic criteria for definite or probable disease, in their recently defined form, were met by the patients with Susac syndrome. J was trimmed by 7 bases and V by 2 bases; bases with no gene match: 4. This CDR3 spans 14 amino acids. CDR1 LNHNV and CDR2 YYDKDF come from the germline V gene (reference sequence). Random hexamers were used to reverse transcribe an amount of about 0.5 to 1 ug RNA. It was immunoSEQ multiplex PCR that amplified TCR beta CDR3 across 54 Vbeta and 13 Jbeta. Each CDR3 protein is one row after TCRdb ran MiXCR on the immunoSEQ multiplex PCR reads. The sample holds about 180,000 distinct CDR3 sequences, approximately 94% seen once.

The sample consisted of CD4+ T cells from PBMCs. This chain joins TRBV15 and TRBJ2-1; the match to TRBD1 covers 8 bases. This TCR was recovered from a human donor with Susac syndrome. The CDR3 protein is CATSRRTGLNEQFF. The CDR3 DNA reads as TGTGCCACCAGCAGAAGGACAGGGCTGAATGAGCAGTTCTTC. Full variable domain (remainder filled in from reference TRBV15 and TRBJ2-1): DAMVIQNPRYQVTQFGKPVTLSCSQTLNHNVMYWYQQKSSQAPKLLFHYYDKDFNNEADTPDNFQSRRPNTSFCFLDIRSPGLGDTAMYLCATSRRTGLNEQFFGPGTRLTVL.